This T cell receptor (beta chain) was sequenced for a study of beta chain features in type 1 diabetes. CD4+ cells of the naive, central memory, regulatory and stem cell-like memory types were sorted via CD45RO/CCR7/CD25/CD127/CD95/CD27. Sort purity for all populations was recorded as exceeding 98%. The authors reverse transcribed all of the isolated RNA, so sequencing captured expressed TCRB transcripts. The table came from immunoSEQ multiplex PCR; TCRdb's copy has only in-frame clones and leaves some out. The sample lists about 350,000 clones; 15% to 20% were seen once. Of note for this clone: What it recognizes is unknown.

Germline V gene lookup returns CDR1 SNHLY and CDR2 FYNNEI. V shed 7 bases, J shed 4 bases, and the junction held 4 bases outside the gene matches. The CDR3 runs 13 residues. Notes on the study in general: Compared to healthy donors, patients appeared to have naive, central memory and Treg TCRB repertoires that were more alike. Among all four CD4+ subsets, Type 1 diabetes patients had TCRB CDR3s that were moderately but significantly shorter.

The chain uses TRBV2 and TRBJ2-5; TRBD2 matches at 9 bases. The TCR comes from a woman aged 18-30 years in good health. The sample consisted of naive CD4+ T cells from blood. The CDR3 protein is CASTPGLAETQYF. CDR3 DNA sequence: TGTGCCAGCACTCCGGGACTAGCAGAGACCCAGTACTTC.